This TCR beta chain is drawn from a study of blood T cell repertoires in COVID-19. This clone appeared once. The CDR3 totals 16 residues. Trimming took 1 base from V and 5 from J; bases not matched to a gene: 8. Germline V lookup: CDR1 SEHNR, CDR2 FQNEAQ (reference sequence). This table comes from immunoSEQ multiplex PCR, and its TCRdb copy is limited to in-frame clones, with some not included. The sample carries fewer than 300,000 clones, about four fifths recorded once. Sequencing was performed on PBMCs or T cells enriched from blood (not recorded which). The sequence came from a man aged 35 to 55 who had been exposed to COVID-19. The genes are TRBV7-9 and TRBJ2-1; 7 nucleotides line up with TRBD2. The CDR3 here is CASSLGGLFIDNEQFF. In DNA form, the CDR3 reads TGTGCCAGCAGCTTAGGGGGACTATTCATAGACAATGAGCAGTTCTTC.